Listed below are T cell receptor beta chains from one sample, sequenced in a study of blood T cell repertoires in COVID-19. Sequenced by immunoSEQ multiplex PCR; TCRdb stores in-frame clones only, minus some. The sample has 150,000 to 200,000 clones; more than 80% are singletons. The sample was peripheral blood. The receptors come from an older woman with COVID-19, enrolled during active disease. Each CDR3 is given with its conserved first and last residue. D genes are given only for firm matches.

>TRBD2|TRBJ2-7|TRBV4-2
CASSQGVLAGLDRVYEQYF
>TRBD1|TRBJ2-3|TRBV28
CASSFRGQGLTDTQYF
>TRBD1|TRBJ1-4|TRBV15
CATTTDRGNEKLFF
>NA|TRBJ1-1|TRBV11-1
CASSLGRTEAFF
>NA|TRBJ1-4|TRBV18
CASSPDEEKLFF
>TRBD2|TRBJ2-1|TRBV5-8
CASSLGLAGYNEQFF
>TRBD1|TRBJ2-5|TRBV9
CASSVTTGTLQETQYF
>NA|TRBJ2-5|TRBV6-2/TRBV6-3
CASSSNGHIETQYF
>NA|TRBJ2-7|TRBV4-1
CASSQDRYEQYF
>TRBD1|TRBJ1-4|TRBV5-4
CASSSRDRGQINEKLFF
>TRBD2|TRBJ2-7|TRBV3-1/TRBV3-2
CASSQVSQQLAGGGKQYF
>NA|TRBJ1-4|TRBV9
CASSVTPGNEKLFF
>TRBD1|TRBJ2-2|TRBV5-1
CASSWGTGNTGELFF
>NA|TRBJ1-4|TRBV10-3
CAISAYPRLENEKLFF
>TRBD2|TRBJ2-1|TRBV5-4
CASSLEGLAGPYNEQFF
>NA|TRBJ1-5|TRBV19
CASILTGVNNQPQHF
>NA|TRBJ2-3|TRBV30
CARTRGNTDTQYF
>TRBD1|TRBJ1-1|TRBV7-2
CASSRQGGNTEAFF
>NA|TRBJ2-1|TRBV9
CASSVRDSLNEQFF
>TRBD1|TRBJ2-7|TRBV6-5
CASSTGAPVPYEQYF
>TRBD1|TRBJ1-4|TRBV7-2
CASSLWGQPYEKLFF
>NA|TRBJ2-1|TRBV3-1/TRBV3-2
CASSQVGAVYNEQFF
>NA|TRBJ1-4|TRBV3-1/TRBV3-2
CATSLRQGGNEKLFF
>TRBD1|TRBJ2-5|TRBV5-5
CASSSITGGSETQYF
>TRBD1|TRBJ2-1|TRBV6-5
CASRTGTGPGEQFF
>NA|TRBJ2-2|TRBV7-8
CASSLEGGFGELFF
>NA|TRBJ2-3|TRBV10-3
CAISAGDTQYF
>NA|TRBJ1-2|TRBV6-6
CASSGRVGTYGYTF
>TRBD1|TRBJ1-1|TRBV5-1
CASSLGQGATEAFF
>NA|TRBJ1-2|TRBV2
CASVISRDGYTF
>TRBD1|TRBJ2-7|TRBV4-1
CASSQDRGLYEQYF
>TRBD1|TRBJ1-5|TRBV7-2
CASSLGSGQGHFSNQPQHF
>NA|TRBJ1-3|TRBV5-8
CASSPMRSSGNTIYF
>TRBD1|TRBJ2-2|TRBV7-9
CASSSKGGRPTGELFF